This is a list of T cell receptor beta chains from one sample in a study of blood T cells in healthy people across ages. TCRdb re-derived calls from the 5' RACE reads in MiXCR, one entry per CDR3 protein. This table has 1.5 million to 2 million distinct CDR3 sequences, 49% appearing once. The sample taken for sequencing was blood. Receptors were obtained from a woman in her forties in good health. Each CDR3 is given with its conserved first and last residue. A D gene is named only where the DNA matches it firmly. Clone size, where shown, is once, few, many, or a class for clones that have expanded.

>TRBJ1-5|NA|NA|TRBV18
TGTGCCAGCTCACCACGGCCCATGGTCCAGCCCCAGCATTTT
CASSPRPMVQPQHF
>TRBJ2-3|many|TRBD2|TRBV10-3
TGTGCCATCAGTCCCGGGGGGAGCACAGATACGCAGTATTTT
CAISPGGSTDTQYF
>TRBJ2-5|NA|NA|TRBV28
TGTGCCAGCTTAGGACGAGGGCGGGAGACCCAGTACTTC
CASLGRGRETQYF
>TRBJ2-7|many|NA|TRBV5-1
TGCGCCAGCAGCTTGGTCGCGGTCGGGGAGCAGTACTTC
CASSLVAVGEQYF
>TRBJ2-6|NA|NA|TRBV5-1
TGCGCCAGCAGCTCCCTTTTAGGGGGGACTGGGGCCAACGTCCTGACTTTC
CASSSLLGGTGANVLTF
>TRBJ2-3|few|NA|TRBV20-1
TGCAGTGCTAGAGAACTTCCCCGGGGGACCTCAGATACGCAGTATTTT
CSARELPRGTSDTQYF
>TRBJ2-5|NA|TRBD1|TRBV7-2
TGTGCCAGCAGCTTAGAGCGGGCAGGGGGCAACCCACAAGAGACCCAGTACTTC
CASSLERAGGNPQETQYF
>TRBJ2-5|NA|NA|TRBV6-5
TGTGCCAGCAGTTACCTACGGACGAGGGAGACCCAGTACTTC
CASSYLRTRETQYF
>TRBJ2-5|NA|NA|TRBV20-1
TGCAGTGCCTCCGGGACAAAGATCCAGTACTTC
CSASGTKIQYF
>TRBJ1-1|NA|NA|TRBV28
TGTGCCAGCAGGTACCAGGCAAATAAAGCTTTCTTT
CASRYQANKAFF
>TRBJ1-2|few|TRBD1|TRBV28
TGTGCCAGCGGCAGGGGGTACTATGGCTACACCTTC
CASGRGYYGYTF
>TRBJ2-1|NA|NA|TRBV28
TGTGCCAGCAGACGGGGCGGGGCACCAAATGAGCAGTTCTTC
CASRRGGAPNEQFF
>TRBJ1-2|NA|NA|TRBV6-2/TRBV6-3
TGTGCCAGTTCATGCCGGGGGGCGTGTGGCTACACCTTC
CASSCRGACGYTF
>TRBJ1-4|NA|NA|TRBV20-1
TGCAGTGCTAGAAGGGGTGCTAATGAAAAACTGTTTTTT
CSARRGANEKLFF
>TRBJ2-1|many|TRBD2|TRBV5-1
TGCGCCAGCAGCTTTACTAGCGCCCACAATGAGCAGTTCTTC
CASSFTSAHNEQFF
>TRBJ2-4|NA|TRBD1|TRBV6-1
TGTGCCAGCAGTGAACAGGGGGCTGGGATAAATATAGCCAAAAACATTCAGTACTTC
CASSEQGAGINIAKNIQYF
>TRBJ2-3|NA|NA|TRBV6-5
TGTGCCAGCAGCCGGACCACCCTCAGCTCGCCTACGCAGTATTTT
CASSRTTLSSPTQYF